These T cell receptor beta chains were read from a single sample in a study of shared clonotypes between healthy human individuals. Profiling relied on immunoSEQ multiplex PCR, and the TCRdb table lists in-frame clones only, not all of them. Of over a million clones listed, about 80% are singletons. Specimen: memory CD4+ T cells from PBMCs. The source is a man between 18 and 29 years old in good health. Some clones in this sample may be carry-over from other donors' samples. CDR3s include the opening cysteine and the closing phenylalanine or tryptophan. The order of the fields is CDR3 protein, D gene, V gene. A D gene is named only where the DNA matches it firmly.

CDR3aa: CASSLQGDTIYF
d_gene: NA
v_gene: TRBV28

CDR3aa: CSVGTGAYQPQHF
d_gene: NA
v_gene: TRBV29-1

CDR3aa: CASSLSGSDTQYF
d_gene: NA
v_gene: TRBV5-1

CDR3aa: CSDRVGETQYF
d_gene: NA
v_gene: TRBV29-1

CDR3aa: CASKVRGQWSTEAFF
d_gene: TRBD1
v_gene: TRBV2

CDR3aa: CATSREGSRATTSHF
d_gene: NA
v_gene: TRBV15

CDR3aa: CASSLGRGTSGRAGNEQFF
d_gene: TRBD2
v_gene: TRBV11-3

CDR3aa: CASSSRGSSYNEQFF
d_gene: NA
v_gene: TRBV5-4

CDR3aa: CASSAIQGKAFF
d_gene: NA
v_gene: TRBV6-5

CDR3aa: CASSLGDSLAKNIQYF
d_gene: NA
v_gene: TRBV28

CDR3aa: CASSYERGSGNQPQHF
d_gene: NA
v_gene: TRBV6-6

CDR3aa: CASRNQGPGELFF
d_gene: NA
v_gene: TRBV11-2

CDR3aa: CASSVGQGRTGELFF
d_gene: TRBD1
v_gene: TRBV9

CDR3aa: CASGRISTDTQYF
d_gene: NA
v_gene: TRBV28

CDR3aa: CASSGGAGAKNIQYF
d_gene: TRBD2
v_gene: TRBV28

CDR3aa: CASTRTSDYEQYF
d_gene: TRBD2
v_gene: TRBV5-1

CDR3aa: CASSFPGGTLDYEQYF
d_gene: NA
v_gene: TRBV7-9

CDR3aa: CASSHIRVGYTF
d_gene: NA
v_gene: TRBV28

CDR3aa: CASSNTGTSGTNEQFF
d_gene: TRBD2
v_gene: TRBV5-1

CDR3aa: CASSDPGTSGRARDTQYF
d_gene: TRBD2
v_gene: TRBV6-1

CDR3aa: CASSRQRLSSYNEQFF
d_gene: NA
v_gene: TRBV7-3

CDR3aa: CASSQPGRAYEQYF
d_gene: NA
v_gene: TRBV5-4

CDR3aa: CASSAGNTEAFF
d_gene: NA
v_gene: TRBV28

CDR3aa: CASRLRGLAEMNEQFF
d_gene: TRBD2
v_gene: TRBV5-4

CDR3aa: CASSLDNEGEQYF
d_gene: NA
v_gene: TRBV7-3

CDR3aa: CASSIKVGETQYF
d_gene: NA
v_gene: TRBV19

CDR3aa: CASTHTGEQYF
d_gene: TRBD1
v_gene: TRBV6-5

CDR3aa: CATKMRGGVNVLTF
d_gene: NA
v_gene: TRBV15

CDR3aa: CASSDSNSNQPQHF
d_gene: NA
v_gene: TRBV2

CDR3aa: CASSISGTSYNEQFF
d_gene: TRBD2
v_gene: TRBV5-4

CDR3aa: CSVEDRRQAGKRTQYF
d_gene: NA
v_gene: TRBV29-1

CDR3aa: CASRAGLHSGANVLTF
d_gene: NA
v_gene: TRBV28

CDR3aa: CSGLAGASYNEQFF
d_gene: TRBD2
v_gene: TRBV29-1

CDR3aa: CASSRTGGENSYNEQFF
d_gene: NA
v_gene: TRBV4-2

CDR3aa: CASSSPQGNTEAFF
d_gene: NA
v_gene: TRBV27

CDR3aa: CASSLLAASSSYNEQFF
d_gene: TRBD2
v_gene: TRBV7-8

CDR3aa: CASSLSGQRNQPQHF
d_gene: NA
v_gene: TRBV5-1

CDR3aa: CASIRDRAGEQYF
d_gene: TRBD1
v_gene: TRBV5-1

CDR3aa: CASSLAWDTEAFF
d_gene: NA
v_gene: TRBV5-1

CDR3aa: CASSTRTVSYEQYF
d_gene: NA
v_gene: TRBV19

CDR3aa: CASTPGLNEQFF
d_gene: NA
v_gene: TRBV7-2

CDR3aa: CASSSAERGPDEQYF
d_gene: TRBD1
v_gene: TRBV5-1

CDR3aa: CASSLDMGTLQYF
d_gene: NA
v_gene: TRBV11-2

CDR3aa: CASSPLAGGVTDTQYF
d_gene: TRBD2
v_gene: TRBV11-2

CDR3aa: CASSSGVGGYGYTF
d_gene: NA
v_gene: TRBV28

CDR3aa: CASSRSSGTQYF
d_gene: NA
v_gene: TRBV10-2

CDR3aa: CASRLAGGPGNTIYF
d_gene: TRBD1
v_gene: TRBV6-1

CDR3aa: CASSNDGNTEAFF
d_gene: NA
v_gene: TRBV5-1

CDR3aa: CASSTGLTGASYF
d_gene: NA
v_gene: TRBV5-4

CDR3aa: CACFSGANVLTF
d_gene: NA
v_gene: TRBV30

CDR3aa: CSVRGQGNNEQFF
d_gene: TRBD1
v_gene: TRBV29-1